This is a list of T cell receptor beta chains from one sample in a study of blood T cell repertoires in COVID-19. Profiling relied on immunoSEQ multiplex PCR, and the TCRdb table lists in-frame clones only, not all of them. There are some 300,000 clones in the sample; 80% to 90% occur only once, and around 13% lies in the top ten. Sequencing was done on a sample of peripheral blood. The receptors come from a woman between 70 and 85 years old with COVID-19, enrolled during active disease. The CDR3 runs from the conserved cysteine through the conserved F or W. D genes are given only for firm matches.

TRBJ2-4 | TRBV5-1 | TRBD2 | CASSLGGGRDIQYF
TRBJ1-4 | TRBV19 | . | CASRPGGRESEKLFF
TRBJ2-3 | TRBV27 | . | CPRGRGLTDTQYF
TRBJ2-7 | TRBV7-9 | TRBD1 | CASSPGTGGREQYF
TRBJ1-2 | TRBV5-1 | TRBD1 | CASSDGQGLYGYTF
TRBJ1-1 | TRBV10-3 | TRBD1 | CAKRQGRNTEAFF
TRBJ1-5 | TRBV7-2 | . | CASSLVSGDNQPQHF
TRBJ2-1 | TRBV10-2 | . | CASSDGLVSYNEQFF
TRBJ1-4 | TRBV5-4 | . | CASSVRAPTNEKLFF
TRBJ1-4 | TRBV29-1 | TRBD1 | CSAALDPETGAVSDEKLFF
TRBJ2-5 | TRBV30 | . | CAWSNRDTTYF
TRBJ2-3 | TRBV7-3 | TRBD1 | CASSPTGADTQYF
TRBJ2-7 | TRBV5-1 | TRBD1 | CASSADRGQGQYF
TRBJ2-7 | TRBV7-6 | TRBD2 | CASSLGLAGASYEQYF
TRBJ2-3 | TRBV2 | . | CASRGRSTDTQYF
TRBJ2-7 | TRBV7-2 | . | CASSSGEEQYF
TRBJ1-1 | TRBV10-1 | TRBD1 | CASKQGAETEAFF
TRBJ2-7 | TRBV9 | TRBD2 | CASSGWGGDEQYF
TRBJ1-6 | TRBV5-1 | TRBD1 | CASSSGTANSPLHF
TRBJ2-5 | TRBV2 | . | CASSDLGETQYF
TRBJ1-3 | TRBV24-1 | TRBD1 | CATSDPGTDSGNTIYF
TRBJ2-5 | TRBV7-9 | . | CASSFGGRETQYF
TRBJ2-5 | TRBV6-6 | . | CASSYSREETQYF
TRBJ2-7 | TRBV18 | TRBD2 | CASSPPGLAYEQYF
TRBJ1-6 | TRBV9 | . | CASSAAGTNETPLHF
TRBJ1-5 | TRBV3-1/TRBV3-2 | . | CASSLYSNNQPQHF
TRBJ2-1 | TRBV11-2 | TRBD1 | CASSLDPWAGGFYNEQFF
TRBJ1-1 | TRBV24-1 | . | CATSGQQGTEAFF
TRBJ2-4 | TRBV12-3/TRBV12-4 | . | CASTPSAGNIQYF
TRBJ2-3 | TRBV29-1 | . | CSAPPQAAQTDTQYF
TRBJ2-7 | TRBV27 | . | CASSLNGWAVYEQYF
TRBJ1-2 | TRBV25-1 | . | CASSAMTCRGYGYTF
TRBJ1-6 | TRBV6-4 | . | CASSEQGPGSPLHF
TRBJ1-2 | TRBV4-3 | . | CASSPLGGMEGYTF
TRBJ1-2 | TRBV12-3/TRBV12-4 | . | CASSLTFSYGYTF
TRBJ2-5 | TRBV2 | . | CASSGQLETQYF
TRBJ2-1 | TRBV29-1 | . | CSVRGLGVNEQFF
TRBJ2-1 | TRBV10-3 | TRBD2 | CAILAGGDYNEQFF
TRBJ1-5 | TRBV24-1 | . | CASVQPQHF
TRBJ2-1 | TRBV2 | TRBD2 | CASSEYAARGGGNNEQFF
TRBJ2-1 | TRBV5-4 | TRBD1 | CASSAAPGQGNDEQFF
TRBJ1-1 | TRBV2 | TRBD1 | CASSEEGAPPAHNTEAFF
TRBJ2-1 | TRBV6-6 | TRBD1 | CASSYRGQVSYNEQFF
TRBJ2-3 | TRBV7-2 | TRBD2 | CASSLAGGLVDTQYF
TRBJ1-1 | TRBV7-2 | TRBD1 | CASKQGAVYTEAFF
TRBJ1-5 | TRBV7-9 | TRBD1 | CASSSGTGGSYQPQHF
TRBJ2-1 | TRBV7-2 | TRBD2 | CASSVSGVSSYNEQFF
TRBJ2-3 | TRBV7-2 | . | CASSQGGTATDTQYF
TRBJ2-2 | TRBV7-2 | . | CASWSGRPNTGELFF